This paragraph reports one T cell receptor beta chain. Antigen: not known. This sample is drawn from a study of T cells in Graves' hyperthyroidism and ophthalmopathy. Study results and caveats: It was a median around seven months before onset that the model predicted ophthalmopathy.

Amplification targeted TCR beta CDR3 regions from RNA transcripts. A first-round RT-PCR of the TCR CDR3 used the HTBI primer set. TCRdb passed the multiplex PCR reads through MiXCR, listing each CDR3 protein once. The top ten clones hold 5.8% of a sample with almost 600,000 distinct CDR3 sequences, about 15% of them seen once. Trimming cost V 3 bases and J 3 bases, with 15 bases left between them. The CDR3 covers 16 residues. Per germline, CDR1 LGHNA and CDR2 YNFKEQ. The chain has TRBV4-2 and TRBJ2-1; a weak D match, TRBD2 (6 bases). The sequenced sample was blood. This TCR derives from a woman aged 25 to 45 with Graves' hyperthyroidism that later progressed to Graves' ophthalmopathy. CDR3 protein: CASSQTRAGYYNEQFF. CDR3 sequence (DNA): TGTGCCAGCAGCCAGACTCGAGCGGGCTACTACAATGAGCAGTTCTTC.